These 18 T cell receptor beta chains were all obtained from the same sample, sequenced in a study of vaccination and CD4 T cells after COVID-19. Described treatment: approximately nine-day PBMC culture with coronavirus spike peptide pools or control peptides (ViraFEST assay). Sequencing of the DNA from cultured CD4+ T cells was carried out with the Oncomine TCR Beta short-read assay. Using its own MiXCR run on the PCR reads, TCRdb lists one record per CDR3 protein. The sample includes roughly 12,000 distinct CDR3 sequences, 45% to 50% of them seen just once. Antigens for these TCRs are unknown. The starting material was cultured CD4+ T cells from blood, obtained after SARS-CoV-2 vaccination. These receptors were collected from a human donor with COVID-19.

This clonotype is labeled medium-sized. The chain carries TRBV12-3 or TRBV12-4 and TRBJ1-2, with TRBD1 as a possible D gene (5 bases). The CDR3 consists of 15 residues. V shed 4 bases and J shed 0 bases, with 12 bases lying between them. CDR3 nucleotides: TGTGCCAGCAGTTCCGCAGGGTCTCCTAACTATGGCTACACCTTC. It is translated as CASSSAGSPNYGYTF.

The J gene is TRBJ1-1, the V gene TRBV11-2; TRBD1 is a possible D gene (6 bases). The CDR3 covers 14 residues. Germline V lookup: CDR1 SGHAT, CDR2 FQNNGV. V lost 3 bases, J lost 0 bases, and 8 bases lay in between. CDR3 residues: CASSFGTLNTEAFF. CDR3 nucleotide sequence: TGTGCCAGCAGCTTCGGGACACTGAACACTGAAGCTTTCTTT.

The chain employs TRBV5-8 and TRBJ1-2; D perhaps matches TRBD1 (6 bases). The length of the CDR3 is 13 residues. V lost 2 bases and J 4 bases, leaving 9 bases between the germline ends. In germline, CDR1 is SGHTS, CDR2 YDEGEE. The CDR3 is CASSLSDSYGYTF. The CDR3, as DNA: TGTGCCAGCAGCTTATCGGACAGCTATGGCTACACCTTC.

The chain employs TRBV6-2 or TRBV6-3 and TRBJ1-1; D call uncertain. Trimming removed 4 bases at V and 1 base at J, with 13 bases between. This CDR3 is built from 15 residues. CDR1 and CDR2 (germline): MNHEY, SVGEGT. As DNA, the CDR3 is TGTGCCAGCAGTTTTCGGGGTTCGGGGAACACTGAAGCTTTCTTT. It specifies CASSFRGSGNTEAFF.

The chain has TRBV6-1 and TRBJ2-3; unclear D gene. The V end was cut by 2 bases, the J end by 4 bases, with 4 bases between. This CDR3 contains 12 residues. Germline CDR1 is MNHNS and CDR2 is SASEGT. The CDR3 region has the DNA TGTGCCAGCAGTGAATTGTCAGATACGCAGTATTTT. This codes for CASSELSDTQYF.

This clonotype was recorded a few times. The CDR3 loop is CASSQDTGLYQPQHF. The CDR3 nucleotides are TGCGCCAGCAGCCAAGATACAGGGTTGTACCAGCCCCAGCATTTT. This chain uses TRBV4-1 with TRBJ1-5, with D maybe TRBD1 (6 bases). CDR1 MGHRA and CDR2 YSYEKL come from the germline V gene. The CDR3 length is 15 residues. Trimming stripped 0 bases from V and 7 bases from J, with 13 bases between.

This clonotype was seen only a few times. The chain has TRBV15 and TRBJ1-4, with a weak D call TRBD1 (6 bases). The CDR3 contains 15 residues. Trimming shortened V by 0 bases and J by 6 bases, and 11 bases separated the two germline ends. Germline values: CDR1 LNHNV, CDR2 YYDKDF (reference sequence). The CDR3 loop reads CATSRDFGGHEKLFF. CDR3 DNA: TGTGCCACCAGCAGAGATTTTGGGGGCCATGAAAAACTGTTTTTT.

V and J are TRBV11-3 and TRBJ2-5, with 9 bases matching TRBD2. The junction had 14 bases not matched to a gene; V was cut back by 1 base and J by 5 bases. Germline V lookup: CDR1 SGHNT, CDR2 YENEEA. This CDR3 comprises 18 residues. DNA of the CDR3: TGTGCCAGCAGCTTAGGGTCTCCAGCGGGGGGTTTCACTGAGACCCAGTACTTC. It yields the protein CASSLGSPAGGFTETQYF. The entire variable domain, with the rest obtained from reference TRBV11-3 and TRBJ2-5, is as follows: EAGVVQSPRYKIIEKKQPVAFWCNPISGHNTLYWYLQNLGQGPELLIRYENEEAVDDSQLPKDRFSAERLKGVDSTLKIQPAELGDSAVYLCASSLGSPAGGFTETQYFGPGTRLLVL.

The table lists this clonotype with a few counts. DNA for the CDR3: TGTGCCACCAGCAGAGATGTGGGCAGCCGCAATCAGCCCCAGCATTTT. Translating it yields CATSRDVGSRNQPQHF. J is TRBJ1-5 and V is TRBV15; D remains unclear. The CDR3 has 16 amino acids. CDR1 is LNHNV, CDR2 YYDKDF, per germline (reference sequence). Between the trimmed V and J ends, which lost 0 bases and 2 bases, there was a span of 11 bases.

This clonotype was seen more than once but under ten times. The gene calls are TRBV19 and TRBJ1-5; perhaps TRBD1 as D (5 bases). Germline V lookup: CDR1 LNHDA, CDR2 SQIVND (reference sequence). CDR3 length equals 14 residues. The V end was cut by 5 bases, the J end by 7 bases, with 15 bases between. The CDR3 protein is CASSYRGEVQPQHF. In DNA, the CDR3 is TGTGCCAGTAGTTATCGGGGCGAGGTCCAGCCCCAGCATTTT.

The chain recombines TRBV2 with TRBJ1-5, with D unresolved. The V end lost 3 bases, the J end lost 2 bases, and 5 bases lay between the germline ends. The CDR3 has 13 residues. The germline CDR1 and CDR2 sequences are SNHLY and FYNNEI. The CDR3 DNA reads as TGTGCCAGCAGTGAGAGGGGCAATCAGCCCCAGCATTTT. Amino acids: CASSERGNQPQHF.

V is TRBV19 and J is TRBJ1-3; D call uncertain. The CDR3 extends over 12 amino acids. Trimming stripped 6 bases from V and 11 bases from J, with 14 bases between. The germline V gene has CDR1 LNHDA and CDR2 SQIVND (reference sequence). Written as DNA, the CDR3 is TGTGCCAGTAGCCCCTCAGTTGGCGCCATATATTTT. This encodes CASSPSVGAIYF.

The gene calls are TRBV10-3 and TRBJ1-5; D unresolved. Between the trimmed V and J ends, which lost 0 bases and 6 bases, there was a span of 9 bases. CDR1 is ENHRY and CDR2 is SYGVKD in the germline V gene. CDR3 length: 14 residues. CDR3 in amino acids: CAISESSGIQPQHF. The CDR3 region has the DNA TGTGCCATCAGTGAGTCGTCGGGTATTCAGCCCCAGCATTTT.

The chain has TRBV7-2 and TRBJ2-1; 7 positions agree with TRBD2. The junction had 2 bases not matched to a gene; V was cut back by 5 bases and J by 4 bases. The CDR3 length is 13 residues. CDR1 and CDR2 (germline): SGHTA, FQGNSA. CDR3 residues: CASSPAGYNEQFF. The CDR3 DNA is TGTGCCAGCAGCCCAGCGGGGTACAATGAGCAGTTCTTC.

This rearrangement joins TRBV20-1 to TRBJ1-1; D not resolved. The CDR3 spans 14 residues. Germline V gives CDR1 DFQATT, CDR2 SNEGSKA (reference sequence). V was trimmed by 1 base and J by 1 base, leaving 10 bases between them. The CDR3 spells CSARVSAGNTEAFF. CDR3 coding DNA: TGCAGTGCTAGAGTTTCTGCAGGGAACACTGAAGCTTTCTTT.

The rearrangement links TRBV5-6 to TRBJ1-3, with a weak D call TRBD1 (6 bases). The CDR3 totals 16 residues. V shed 4 bases and J shed 4 bases, with 18 bases lying between them. Germline CDR1 and CDR2: SGHDT and YYEEEE. The CDR3 sequence: CASSLGGKGPGNTIYF. The DNA of the CDR3 is TGTGCCAGCAGCCTAGGGGGGAAGGGGCCCGGAAACACCATATATTTT.

The chain recombines TRBV2 with TRBJ2-5, with 7 bases aligning to TRBD2. Germline CDR1 SNHLY, CDR2 FYNNEI. The CDR3 contains 13 residues. Trimming at V came to 9 bases and at J to 7 bases, leaving 11 bases not matched to a gene. The CDR3 reads CASNEVPGGTQYF. The CDR3 bases are TGTGCCAGTAATGAGGTCCCGGGGGGGACCCAGTACTTC.

The chain couples TRBV11-2 to TRBJ2-3, with D possibly matching TRBD2 (6 bases). Germline loops: CDR1 SGHAT, CDR2 FQNNGV. Trimming took off 4 bases at V and 5 bases at J, with 34 bases between the two ends. This CDR3 is built from 21 residues. Here the CDR3 reads CASSSTISGRVGTQRIDTQYF. CDR3 bases: TGTGCCAGCAGCTCCACCATCTCCGGGCGGGTGGGGACTCAGCGGATAGATACGCAGTATTTT.